This T cell receptor (beta chain) was identified in a study of somatic mutations in cytotoxic T cells in rheumatoid arthritis. Study-wide results and caveats: Unknown were the antigen targets of the expanded CD8+ clones. Of more than 60 patients, fewer than 10 had a largest CD8+ clone that exceeded 20% of CD8+ cells. TRBV07's slight underrepresentation, observed in rheumatoid arthritis patients, lacked adjustment for multiple comparisons.

Once isolated by positive magnetic bead selection, the CD4+ and CD8+ cells had their purity checked by flow cytometry. V was clipped by 5 bases and J by 5 bases, with 13 bases between them. Germline CDR1 is SGHTA and CDR2 is FQGTGA. This CDR3 is built from 14 residues. As for this clone: The antigen is undetermined.

Measured with immunoSEQ multiplex PCR; TCRdb has only the in-frame clones, and not every one. The data hold about 23,000 clones, with 80% to 90% observed a single time. The specimen sequenced was CD8+ T cells sorted from blood. The rearrangement joins TRBV7-3 to TRBJ2-1; no reliable D call. The TCR comes from an adult with rheumatoid arthritis. The CDR3 DNA sequence: TGTGCCAGCAGCGTAAGTGGGGTCCACAATGAGCAGTTCTTC. The encoded protein is CASSVSGVHNEQFF.